This T cell receptor (beta chain) is drawn from a study of blood T cell repertoires in COVID-19. Study details: Sites in the United States, Italy and Spain provided acute and convalescent COVID-19 samples. PBMCs, B-cell-depleted T cells, or T cells were the source of the cDNA or gDNA that made up the material.

Authors' analysis steps: Amplification from reference gene primers served as the basis for estimated nucleated cell counts. Clones were read by immunoSEQ multiplex PCR, and TCRdb kept only the in-frame ones, dropping some. V and J calls and clone size are given by that table; D and trimming were obtained from the DNA. The sample has 90,000 to 120,000 clones, less than 90% seen once. The CDR3 consists of 14 residues. The J segment lost 4 bases and the V segment lost 3 bases, leaving 3 bases of the junction unmatched. Germline loops: CDR1 SQVTM, CDR2 ANQGSEA. This clonotype originated in a human donor in a cohort sampled during active COVID-19. The rearrangement uses TRBV29-1 and TRBJ2-3; TRBD2 matches at 11 bases. Sequenced input: peripheral blood. Here the CDR3 DNA reads TGCAGCGTTGATAGCGGGAGGGCCCCAGATACGCAGTATTTT. Translation gives CSVDSGRAPDTQYF.